The 3 T cell receptor beta chains below were found in one sample sequenced in a study of metastatic and nonmetastatic thyroid tumors. Each patient went into thyroid surgery without having received any treatment. TCRdb re-analyzed the PCR reads through MiXCR. The data contain about 22,000 clones, roughly 18% of them singletons. Sequences were obtained from adjacent normal tissue. Receptor source: a male donor with papillary thyroid cancer or a benign thyroid nodule (not recorded which). Some clones in this sample may be carry-over from other donors' samples.

Comment on this clone: This CDR3 fails to terminate in the conserved phenylalanine or tryptophan, so it likely reflects a read error. The chain couples TRBV9 to TRBJ2-2, with 7 bases lining up with TRBD1. The CDR3 is 15 residues long. Germline V gene lookup returns CDR1 SGDLS and CDR2 YYNGEE. The ends lost 3 bases at V and 5 bases at J; junction bases unmatched: 7. The CDR3 region has the DNA TGTGCCAGCAGCGAAGCGACAGGGATTACCGGGGAGCTGTTTGAT. The encoded protein is CASSEATGITGELFD.

The table lists this clone with a count of one. V is TRBV11-2 and J is TRBJ2-3; 9 nucleotides line up with TRBD2. The CDR3 extends over 17 amino acids. The V gene end was trimmed by 5 bases and the J gene end by 5 bases; junction bases not matched to a gene: 14. From germline, CDR1 is SGHAT and CDR2 FQNNGV. The CDR3 nucleotides read TGTGCCAGCAGCGAACCCACGGGCGGGAGGGGGGTAGATACGCAGTATTTT. Protein sequence: CASSEPTGGRGVDTQYF.

This clone is medium-sized within its sample. The chain is built from TRBV6-5 and TRBJ2-2; weak D call: TRBD1 (6 bases). Germline-derived CDR1 and CDR2 are MNHEY and SVGAGI. There are 15 residues in the CDR3. The V end was cut by 2 bases, the J end by 5 bases, with 12 bases between. CDR3 sequence (DNA): TGTGCCAGCAGTTACGTTCAGGGGCGAACCGGGGAGCTGTTTTTT. Residues: CASSYVQGRTGELFF.